The 22 T cell receptor beta chains reported below all come from one sample, sequenced in a study of blood T cell repertoires in COVID-19. Data came from immunoSEQ multiplex PCR; TCRdb stores just in-frame clones and leaves some out. The repertoire holds about 230,000 clones, with over 80% as singletons. Sequencing was carried out using peripheral blood. These receptor sequences come from a woman in her 70s with active or convalescent COVID-19.

The chain couples TRBV5-1 to TRBJ2-5, with D unclear. The CDR3 length is 16 residues. V was trimmed by 0 bases and J by 1 base, leaving 13 bases between them. The germline V gene encodes CDR1 SGHRS and CDR2 YFSETQ. CDR3 in amino acids: CASSLGSSTTQETQYF. The CDR3 DNA sequence: TGCGCCAGCAGCTTGGGGAGTAGCACGACCCAAGAGACCCAGTACTTC. The full variable domain, completed using reference TRBV5-1 and TRBJ2-5, is KAGVTQTPRYLIKTRGQQVTLSCSPISGHRSVSWYQQTPGQGLQFLFEYFSETQRNKGNFPGRFSGRQFSNSRSEMNVSTLELGDSALYLCASSLGSSTTQETQYFGPGTRLLVL.

J is TRBJ2-7 and V is TRBV28; 10 nucleotides align to TRBD2. The trim removed 6 bases at V and 0 bases at J, leaving 2 bases unmatched. Per germline, CDR1 MDHEN and CDR2 SYDVKM. This CDR3 has 14 residues. The CDR3 loop is CASRIAGGSYEQYF. In DNA, the CDR3 is TGTGCCAGCAGAATAGCGGGAGGCTCCTACGAGCAGTACTTC.

This clone was seen only a few times. This chain uses TRBV19 with TRBJ2-7; perhaps TRBD1 as D (6 bases). CDR1 is LNHDA and CDR2 is SQIVND in the germline V gene (reference sequence). CDR3 length: 14 residues. The V end lost 4 bases, the J end lost 2 bases, and 12 bases lay between the germline ends. The CDR3 reads CASSTQGSPYEQYF. DNA for the CDR3: TGTGCCAGTAGTACACAGGGAAGCCCCTACGAGCAGTACTTC.

This clone was seen more than once but under ten times. This chain uses TRBV19 with TRBJ2-1, with 13 bases fitting TRBD2. Germline trimming cut 9 bases from V and 7 bases from J; bases unmatched to any gene: 9. CDR3 size: 15 residues. Germline V gives CDR1 LNHDA, CDR2 SQIVND (reference sequence). In DNA, the CDR3 is TGTGCCAGCGATGGGACTAGCGGGGAGCGGAATGAGCAGTTCTTC. Residues: CASDGTSGERNEQFF.

The V call is TRBV5-1, the J call TRBJ2-5, with TRBD2 matching over 11 bases. CDR3 size: 18 residues. Germline assignment: CDR1 SGHRS and CDR2 YFSETQ. After removal of 4 bases from V and 5 bases from J, the junction contained 16 bases not matched to a gene. In DNA form, the CDR3 reads TGCGCCAGCAGCGCTCTAACTAGCGGGGGCTCTCAGCGGGAGACCCAGTACTTC. Translated, it gives CASSALTSGGSQRETQYF.

The J gene is TRBJ1-3, the V gene TRBV7-8; 8 positions match TRBD1. The CDR3 is 16 residues long. In germline, CDR1 is SGHVS, CDR2 FQNEAQ. J was trimmed by 1 base and V by 5 bases; bases with no gene match: 7. The CDR3 region is CASSIRGQVSGNTIYF. The DNA for the CDR3 is TGTGCCAGCAGCATTAGGGGACAGGTTTCTGGAAACACCATATATTTT.

The chain employs TRBV3-1 (or the pseudogene TRBV3-2) and TRBJ1-1; no clear D. Germline V lookup: CDR1 LGHDT, CDR2 YNNKEL (reference sequence). The CDR3 contains 14 residues. Trimming shortened V by 3 bases and J by 1 base, and 9 bases separated the two germline ends. CDR3 residues: CASSQRARNTEAFF. CDR3 bases: TGTGCCAGCAGCCAGCGGGCCAGGAACACTGAAGCTTTCTTT.

The chain couples TRBV9 to TRBJ2-7; perhaps TRBD1 as D (6 bases). The CDR3 spans 15 residues. Trimming took 3 bases from V and 4 from J, leaving 17 bases between them. From germline, CDR1 is SGDLS and CDR2 YYNGEE. The CDR3 nucleotides read TGTGCCAGCAGCGAGGACAGTCGGCCGGGTTACGAGCAGTACTTC. Its translation is CASSEDSRPGYEQYF. Full variable domain (rest looked up from reference TRBV9 and TRBJ2-7): DSGVTQTPKHLITATGQRVTLRCSPRSGDLSVYWYQQSLDQGLQFLIQYYNGEERAKGNILERFSAQQFPDLHSELNLSSLELGDSALYFCASSEDSRPGYEQYFGPGTRLTVT.

The chain has TRBV7-2 and TRBJ2-7, with 8 bases aligning to TRBD2. CDR1 and CDR2 from the germline V gene are SGHTA and FQGNSA. V lost 3 bases to trimming and J lost 3 bases; unmatched junction nucleotides: 7. There are 15 residues in the CDR3. This chain's CDR3 is CASSFRTSPFYEQYF. The CDR3 DNA reads TGTGCCAGCAGCTTCAGGACTAGCCCCTTCTACGAGCAGTACTTC. Full variable domain (rest looked up from reference TRBV7-2 and TRBJ2-7): GAGVSQSPSNKVTEKGKDVELRCDPISGHTALYWYRQSLGQGLEFLIYFQGNSAPDKSGLPSDRFSAERTGGSVSTLTIQRTQQEDSAVYLCASSFRTSPFYEQYFGPGTRLTVT.

V and J are TRBV24-1 and TRBJ1-2, with D tentatively TRBD1 (6 bases). The V and J ends lost 3 bases and 5 bases respectively, with 9 bases between them. Germline V gene lookup returns CDR1 KGHDR and CDR2 SFDVKD. This CDR3 has 13 residues. The CDR3 sequence is CATSDPGEYGYTF. Written as DNA, the CDR3 is TGTGCCACCAGTGATCCAGGGGAGTATGGCTACACCTTC.

The chain carries TRBV7-8 and TRBJ1-1; no clear D. V was trimmed by 5 bases and J by 4 bases, leaving 8 bases between them. The CDR3 totals 12 residues. Looked up from germline, CDR1 is SGHVS and CDR2 is FQNEAQ. In DNA, the CDR3 is TGTGCCAGCAGCAGGGAGGGCACTGAAGCTTTCTTT. It encodes CASSREGTEAFF. The variable domain in full, with the rest retrieved from reference TRBV7-8 and TRBJ1-1, is GAGVSQSPRYKVAKRGQDVALRCDPISGHVSLFWYQQALGQGPEFLTYFQNEAQLDKSGLPSDRFFAERPEGSVSTLKIQRTQQEDSAVYLCASSREGTEAFFGQGTRLTVV.

The chain is built from TRBV19 and TRBJ1-1, with 11 nucleotides matching TRBD1. This CDR3 region has 15 residues. The V gene's germline CDR1 is LNHDA and CDR2 SQIVND (reference sequence). J lost 1 base, V lost 7 bases, and 5 bases had no gene match. The CDR3 bases are TGTGCCAGTACCGGACAGGGGGCAACGAACACTGAAGCTTTCTTT. Encoded protein: CASTGQGATNTEAFF.

V gene TRBV11-2 combines with J gene TRBJ1-3, with D perhaps TRBD1 (6 bases). Per the germline V gene, CDR1 is SGHAT and CDR2 is FQNNGV. The CDR3 runs 15 residues. V lost 3 bases and J lost 4, with 13 bases in between. In DNA, the CDR3 is TGTGCCAGCAGCTTCGGGGGGGCTGCCGGAAACACCATATATTTT. This translates into CASSFGGAAGNTIYF.

In this sample, this clone turned up once. The chain links TRBV7-2 to TRBJ2-7, with 11 nucleotides matching TRBD2. CDR3 size: 15 residues. J gave up 2 bases and V 5 bases, and 5 bases lay outside the gene matches. CDR1 and CDR2 from the germline V gene are SGHTA and FQGNSA. The chain's CDR3 is CASSAVAGGTYEQYF. CDR3 bases: TGTGCCAGCAGCGCCGTAGCGGGGGGGACCTACGAGCAGTACTTC.

The rearrangement uses TRBV30 and TRBJ2-7, with a tentative D call TRBD1 (5 bases). V shed 2 bases and J shed 4 bases, with 9 bases lying between them. The CDR3 spans 12 residues. Germline CDR1 GTSNPN, CDR2 SVGIG (reference sequence). CDR3 nucleotides: TGTGCCTGGAGTCCACCAGGGTACGAGCAGTACTTC. Amino acids: CAWSPPGYEQYF.

This clone is labeled medium-sized. This chain links TRBV7-3 with TRBJ2-2, with TRBD2 as a possible D gene (5 bases). Per the germline V gene, CDR1 is SGHTA and CDR2 is FQGTGA. CDR3 length: 13 amino acids. Trimming cost V 6 bases and J 6 bases, with 11 bases left between them. CDR3 loop: CASSPLGPGELFF. In DNA form, the CDR3 reads TGTGCCAGCAGTCCACTAGGGCCCGGGGAGCTGTTTTTT.

The rearrangement links TRBV10-2 to TRBJ1-2; possibly TRBD1 for D (5 bases). Germline assignment: CDR1 WSHSY and CDR2 SAAADI. The CDR3 is 13 amino acids. Trimming pared 3 bases from V and 7 bases from J, leaving 12 bases between. The CDR3 bases are TGCGCCAGCAGTGATTCAAGGGGAAGTGGCTACACCTTC. Protein: CASSDSRGSGYTF.

Worth noting for this clone: Other DNA sequences in this sample translate to the same CDR3. The chain uses TRBV25-1 and TRBJ1-2, with D perhaps matching TRBD1 (5 bases). The CDR3 spans 12 residues. Germline loops: CDR1 MGHDK, CDR2 SYGVNS. V was clipped by 2 bases and J by 8 bases, with 9 bases between them. The CDR3 reads CASSEQGIGYTF. The DNA for the CDR3 is TGTGCCAGCAGTGAACAGGGAATAGGCTACACCTTC.

This clone has more than one count but fewer than ten. CDR3 in DNA: TGTGCCAGCAGGGTAGCGGCAGAAGAGACCCAGTACTTC. Translated: CASRVAAEETQYF. V and J are TRBV2 and TRBJ2-5, with D possibly matching TRBD2 (6 bases). CDR1 is SNHLY and CDR2 is FYNNEI in the germline V gene. V lost 6 bases to trimming and J lost 3 bases, with 11 bases between them. CDR3 length equals 13 residues.

Only a few counts were recorded for this clone. This sequence joins TRBV12-5 and TRBJ2-1, with D tentatively TRBD1 (5 bases). This CDR3 contains 12 residues. CDR1 is LGHNT and CDR2 is FRNRAP in the germline V gene. V was cut by 6 bases and J by 9 bases, with 12 bases left in between. The CDR3 sequence is CASGSDTGEQFF. As DNA, the CDR3 is TGTGCTAGTGGCTCGGACACAGGTGAGCAGTTCTTC.

This sequence joins TRBV4-2 and TRBJ2-1; TRBD2 aligns across 7 bases. The CDR3 is 15 amino acids. Germline V gene sequence: CDR1 LGHNA, CDR2 YNFKEQ. After removal of 6 bases from V and 9 bases from J, the junction contained 14 bases not matched to a gene. CDR3 sequence (DNA): TGTGCCAGCAGTCGCATGGGCGGGAGTAACCTTGAGCAGTTCTTC. This sequence encodes CASSRMGGSNLEQFF.

This chain links TRBV6-6 with TRBJ1-3; no definite D call. V lost 3 bases, J lost 0 bases, and 12 bases lay in between. The CDR3 is made up of 16 amino acids. From germline, CDR1 is MNHNY and CDR2 SVGAGI (reference sequence). The CDR3 is CASSYDITYSGNTIYF. The CDR3 DNA reads as TGTGCCAGCAGTTATGATATCACTTACTCTGGAAACACCATATATTTT.